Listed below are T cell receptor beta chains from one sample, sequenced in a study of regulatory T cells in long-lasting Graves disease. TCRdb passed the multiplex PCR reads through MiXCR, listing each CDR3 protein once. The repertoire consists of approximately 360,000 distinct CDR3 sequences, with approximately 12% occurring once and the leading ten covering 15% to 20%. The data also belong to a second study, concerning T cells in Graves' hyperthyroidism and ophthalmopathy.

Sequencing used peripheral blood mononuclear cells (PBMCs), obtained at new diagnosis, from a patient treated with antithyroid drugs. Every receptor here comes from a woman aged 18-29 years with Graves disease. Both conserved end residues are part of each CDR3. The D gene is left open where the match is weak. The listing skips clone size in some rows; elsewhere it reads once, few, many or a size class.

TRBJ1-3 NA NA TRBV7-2 CASSLKYKIDSGNTIYF TGTGCCAGCAGCTTAAAGTACAAGATCGACTCTGGAAACACCATATATTTT
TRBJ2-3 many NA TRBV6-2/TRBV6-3 CASSYLGGAIDTQYF TGTGCCAGCAGTTACCTGGGGGGGGCCATAGATACGCAGTATTTT
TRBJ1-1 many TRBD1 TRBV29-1 CSASDRVVTEAFF TGCAGCGCTTCGGACAGGGTAGTCACTGAAGCTTTCTTT
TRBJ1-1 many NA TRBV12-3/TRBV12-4 CASSRSPNTEAFF TGTGCCAGCAGCCGGTCCCCTAACACTGAAGCTTTCTTT
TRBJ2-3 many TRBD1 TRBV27 CASSFDRESDTQYF TGTGCCAGCAGTTTTGACAGGGAGTCAGATACGCAGTATTTT
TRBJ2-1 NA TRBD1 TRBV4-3 CASSQGTGVSNEQFF TGCGCCAGCAGCCAAGGGACAGGGGTGAGCAATGAGCAGTTCTTC
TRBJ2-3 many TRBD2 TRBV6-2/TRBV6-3 CASSYTPQGLADTDTQYF TGTGCCAGCAGTTACACGCCCCAGGGACTAGCGGACACAGATACGCAGTATTTT
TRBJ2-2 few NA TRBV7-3 CASSPGGAGGELFF TGTGCCAGCAGCCCCGGAGGGGCTGGCGGGGAGCTGTTTTTT
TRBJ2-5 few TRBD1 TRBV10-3 CAISQGQGGETQYF TGTGCCATCAGCCAGGGACAGGGCGGGGAGACCCAGTACTTC
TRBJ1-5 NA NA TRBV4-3 CASSQQFDQPQHF TGCGCCAGCAGCCAACAATTTGATCAGCCCCAGCATTTT
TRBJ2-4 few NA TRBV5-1 CASSLSQVDIQYF TGCGCCAGCAGCTTGTCCCAGGTGGACATTCAGTACTTC
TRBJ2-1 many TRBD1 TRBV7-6 CASSSRTGEYNEQFF TGTGCCAGCAGCAGTCGGACAGGGGAGTACAATGAGCAGTTCTTC
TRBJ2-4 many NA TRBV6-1 CASRAQGTSKNIQYF TGTGCCAGCAGAGCTCAAGGGACCTCCAAAAACATTCAGTACTTC
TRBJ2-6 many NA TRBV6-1 CASRGIQGPKANVLTF TGTGCCAGCAGGGGGATCCAGGGACCTAAGGCCAACGTCCTGACTTTC
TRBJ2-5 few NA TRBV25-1 CASLDLVGETQYF TGTGCCAGCCTAGACCTGGTGGGAGAGACCCAGTACTTC
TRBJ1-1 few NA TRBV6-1 CASVRGRPYTEAFF TGTGCCAGTGTGAGGGGGAGACCATACACTGAAGCTTTCTTT
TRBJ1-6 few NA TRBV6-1 CASSNSDNSPLHF TGTGCCAGCAGCAACAGTGATAATTCACCCCTCCACTTT
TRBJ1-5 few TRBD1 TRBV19 CASSIIGQGVNQPQHF TGTGCCAGTAGTATAATTGGACAGGGGGTAAATCAGCCCCAGCATTTT
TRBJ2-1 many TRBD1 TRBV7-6 CASSSDRVVDEQFF TGTGCCAGCAGCTCGGACAGGGTTGTCGATGAGCAGTTCTTC
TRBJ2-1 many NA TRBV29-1 CSAGGPYNEQFF TGCAGCGCCGGGGGGCCCTACAATGAGCAGTTCTTC
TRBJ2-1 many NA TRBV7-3 CASSLIPSDNEQFF TGTGCCAGCAGCTTAATCCCCTCGGACAATGAGCAGTTCTTC
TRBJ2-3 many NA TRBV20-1 CSARVLEEGYLTDTQYF TGCAGTGCTAGAGTTTTGGAGGAGGGCTACCTCACAGATACGCAGTATTTT
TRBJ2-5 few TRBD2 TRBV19 CASSMGLLAGSLETQYF TGTGCCAGTAGTATGGGGCTACTAGCGGGATCATTAGAGACCCAGTACTTC
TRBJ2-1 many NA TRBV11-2 CASSLQGRWEQFF TGTGCCAGCAGCTTACAAGGACGATGGGAGCAGTTCTTC
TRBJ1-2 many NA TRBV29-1 CSVAYRLMANYGYTF TGCAGCGTTGCATACCGTCTTATGGCTAACTATGGCTACACCTTC
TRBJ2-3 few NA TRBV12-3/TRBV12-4 CASSGVDTQYF TGTGCCAGCAGTGGGGTAGATACGCAGTATTTT
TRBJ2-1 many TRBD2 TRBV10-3 CAITGTSSNEQFF TGTGCCATCACTGGGACTAGCAGTAATGAGCAGTTCTTC
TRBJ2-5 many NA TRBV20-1 CSARSWRGGRKMETQYF TGCAGTGCTAGATCCTGGAGGGGGGGCCGGAAGATGGAGACCCAGTACTTC
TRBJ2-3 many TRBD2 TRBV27 CASSLASAGGGTDTQYF TGTGCCAGCAGTTTGGCGTCAGCGGGAGGGGGAACAGATACGCAGTATTTT
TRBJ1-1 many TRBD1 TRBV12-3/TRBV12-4 CASRPDRGYFEAFF TGTGCCAGCAGACCCGACAGGGGATATTTCGAAGCTTTCTTT
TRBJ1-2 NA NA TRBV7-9 CASSYRHSGNGYTF TGTGCCAGCAGCTATCGGCACAGCGGAAATGGCTACACCTTC
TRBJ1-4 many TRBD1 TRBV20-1 CSYWVPTGGGKLFF TGCAGTTACTGGGTGCCTACAGGGGGCGGAAAACTGTTTTTT
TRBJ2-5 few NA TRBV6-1 CASTMDDQETQYF TGTGCCAGCACCATGGATGACCAAGAGACCCAGTACTTC
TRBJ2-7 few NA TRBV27 CASSLSGSLRYEQYF TGTGCCAGCAGTTTATCGGGGTCGTTGAGGTACGAGCAGTACTTC
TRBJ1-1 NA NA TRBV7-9 CASSLERINTEAFF TGTGCCAGCAGCTTAGAGAGAATAAACACTGAAGCTTTCTTT
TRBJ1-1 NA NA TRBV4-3 CASSQDLRASAVEAFF TGCGCCAGCAGCCAAGACTTGCGGGCGTCGGCTGTAGAAGCTTTCTTT
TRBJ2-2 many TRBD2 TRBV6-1 CASKISGRVTGELFF TGTGCCAGCAAGATCAGCGGGAGAGTAACCGGGGAGCTGTTTTTT
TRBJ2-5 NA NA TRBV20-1 CSASEMDSSTETQYF TGCAGTGCTAGTGAAATGGATAGCTCTACAGAGACCCAGTACTTC
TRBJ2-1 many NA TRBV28 CASSRDRSYNEQFF TGTGCCAGCAGTAGGGACCGATCCTACAATGAGCAGTTCTTC
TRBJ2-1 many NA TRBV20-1 CSAINHPNNNEQFF TGCAGTGCAATCAATCATCCTAATAACAATGAGCAGTTCTTC
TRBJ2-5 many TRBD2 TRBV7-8 CASSLGYPSGRFEETQYF TGTGCCAGCAGCTTAGGTTACCCTAGCGGGAGGTTTGAAGAGACCCAGTACTTC
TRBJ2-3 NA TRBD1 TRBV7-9 CASSWRDRGHGDTQYF TGTGCCAGCAGCTGGCGGGACAGGGGGCACGGAGATACGCAGTATTTT
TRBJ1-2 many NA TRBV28 CASSLGPFLAGGYTF TGTGCCAGCAGTTTGGGGCCTTTTCTGGCTGGTGGCTACACCTTC
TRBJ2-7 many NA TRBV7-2 CASSLTTGIYEQYF TGTGCCAGCAGCTTAACGACAGGAATCTACGAGCAGTACTTC
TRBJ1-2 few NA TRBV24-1 CATSDYQGSYTF TGTGCCACCAGTGATTATCAGGGGAGCTACACCTTC
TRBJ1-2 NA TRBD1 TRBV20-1 CSASEPVQGPYGYTF TGCAGTGCTAGCGAGCCGGTACAGGGGCCCTATGGCTACACCTTC
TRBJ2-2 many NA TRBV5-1 CASTLEGEAGELFF TGCGCCAGCACCCTGGAGGGGGAGGCCGGGGAGCTGTTTTTT
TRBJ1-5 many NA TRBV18 CASSPKGLGNQPQHF TGTGCCAGCTCACCAAAGGGGTTAGGTAATCAGCCCCAGCATTTT
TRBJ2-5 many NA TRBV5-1 CASSLGPALAVQETQYF TGCGCCAGCAGCTTGGGACCAGCCCTGGCCGTCCAAGAGACCCAGTACTTC
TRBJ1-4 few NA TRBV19 CASSIIVGSVATNEKLFF TGTGCCAGTAGTATAATTGTTGGGTCAGTTGCAACTAATGAAAAACTGTTTTTT
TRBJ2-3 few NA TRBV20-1 CSARSVPGTRSTDTQYF TGCAGTGCTAGATCCGTCCCCGGGACACGAAGCACAGATACGCAGTATTTT
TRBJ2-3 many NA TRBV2 CASSNSRGLSRTDTQYF TGTGCCAGCAGTAACAGTCGTGGACTCTCCCGCACAGATACGCAGTATTTT
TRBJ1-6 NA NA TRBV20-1 CSARDLLSSAWDSPLHF TGCAGTGCTAGAGATTTATTAAGCAGCGCCTGGGATTCACCCCTCCACTTT
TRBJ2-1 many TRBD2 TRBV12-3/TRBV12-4 CASSPPRGGPSYNEQFF TGTGCCAGCAGTCCTCCGCGGGGGGGGCCTTCCTACAATGAGCAGTTCTTC
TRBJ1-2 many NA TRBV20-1 CSAGQGIRYGYTF TGCAGTGCTGGGCAAGGGATTAGGTATGGCTACACCTTC